This entry describes one T cell receptor (beta chain). Its antigen remains unknown. The roughly 120-subject validation cohort, separate from the approximately 670-subject first cohort, included the donors. This sample is drawn from a study of cytomegalovirus exposure and HLA in healthy donors. For the study at large: The same platform used for the approximately 700 first-cohort repertoires was also used for the 130 or so validation repertoires, as a later analysis reported.

Data came from immunoSEQ multiplex PCR; TCRdb stores just in-frame clones and leaves some out. The table includes some 130,000 clones, around 93% detected once. Study-level results: Cytomegalovirus-associated TCR beta chains were listed, numbering approximately 150. In vitro data verified a few CMV-associated chains as specific for CMV antigens.

Trimming removed 4 bases from V and 5 bases from J; junction bases left unmatched: 8. Germline loops: CDR1 SEHNR, CDR2 FQNEAQ (reference sequence). The CDR3 is made up of 14 amino acids. The clonotype originates from a man between 18 and 29 years old in good health and CMV-seropositive. The chain carries TRBV7-9 and TRBJ2-7; 7 bases match TRBD2. Sample: PBMCs. The CDR3 DNA reads as TGTGCCAGCAGCTCGGGACTACTATTCAACGAGCAGTACTTC. Encoded protein: CASSSGLLFNEQYF.